This T cell receptor beta chain was found in a study of T-cell memory formation after mild COVID-19 (dated by TCRdb to 2020 to 2023). About the study as a whole: TCR sequence clusters from the two donors were largely donor specific. In a couple of donors, T-cell clones that expanded and contracted after mild COVID-19 were tracked by sequencing TCRalpha and TCRbeta repertoires over time. Two young, previously healthy adult volunteers, one female and one male, were included in the cohort. What the authors observed across the whole study: Clones that contracted from day 15 to 85 showed balanced CD4/CD8 phenotypes, whereas a second wave of clones that expanded from day 15 to 37 leaned towards CD4+. The study included only a couple of mild cases, and larger cohorts that include severe cases with pre-infection samples were judged to be necessary. SARS-CoV-2 specificity of the second-wave clones peaking on day 37 was not confirmed. Some responding clones were detected in pre-infection memory, which suggested that pre-existing cross-reactive memory T cells had joined the SARS-CoV-2 response. Contracting CD4+ clones appeared mostly in the CM and EM memory subsets, whereas CD8+ clones were enriched in EMRA.

The instrument given in TCRdb is Illumina NovaSeq 6000. Using 5'RACE with constant-segment primers, TCRalpha and TCRbeta cDNA libraries were constructed, with sample barcodes and unique molecular identifiers added in the process. RNA was extracted from every sample with Trizol reagent. Amplification of the libraries took two PCR steps, and the second step added a second sample barcode plus Illumina TruSeq adapters. Libraries were sequenced on an Illumina NovaSeq with 2 x 150 bp paired-end reads. Under the source paper's analysis protocol: The reads were demultiplexed and collapsed into UMI-guided consensus sequences using migec v1.2.7. Using mixcr v2.1.11, UMI consensuses were aligned to TRA and TRB V and J templates and then assembled into clonotypes. Expanded or contracted clonotypes were those called significant by both edgeR and NoisET, with noise models trained on biological replicates. For edgeR calls, a false discovery rate-adjusted p below 0.01 and a log2 fold-change threshold of 1 were applied. As an exploratory analysis of dynamics, max-normalized trajectories of the 1000 most abundant clonotypes were examined by PCA with hierarchical clustering. Separately sequenced CD4+ and CD8+ repertoires were used to assign a CD4 or CD8 phenotype to each responding clone. TCRdb took the public reads, trimmed them with fastp at Q25, ran MiXCR for clone calling and kept in-frame beta chains. Entries that share a CDR3 protein sequence are merged under the most common genes and DNA. It is TCRdb's table, rather than the study itself, that gives the V and J calls and clone size. Across this sample there are roughly 450,000 distinct CDR3 sequences, with over 15% seen only once. The biggest ten clones account for 20% to 25% of the sample.

At the junction V is shortened by 2 bases and J by 0 bases, with 10 bases in between. There are 14 amino acids in the CDR3, from cysteine to phenylalanine inclusive. Of all the DNA, just the CDR3 is kept, 42 bases in frame from base 1. The germline V gene (reference sequence) gives CDR1 as GTSNPN and CDR2 as SVGIG. Ficoll-Paque density gradient centrifugation was used to isolate PBMCs. This clonotype occurred a few times. No cognate antigen has been identified for it. Per-base qualities were not stored, and no clone one base away is much larger. This TCR was recovered from a man aged 18 to 29 who had mild COVID-19 (a few samples of this study predate the infection). The sample titles of this study are shuffled in the database, so cell type and time point are left out; the donor was told from shared clones. Sequencing was carried out using PBMCs or a T cell subset sorted from them (not recorded which). The chain employs TRBV30 and TRBJ2-5; the D gene is perhaps TRBD2, from 6 matching bases. The CDR3 sequence is CAWSWGVHQETQYF. The nucleotide sequence is TGTGCCTGGAGTTGGGGGGTACACCAAGAGACCCAGTACTTC.